The subject of this entry is one T cell receptor (beta chain). Its target is unknown. TCRdb's table, derived via immunoSEQ multiplex PCR, lists solely in-frame clones and lacks some. The sample records tens of thousands of clones, approximately 91% being singletons. Germline V gives CDR1 MNHEY, CDR2 SMNVEV (reference sequence). V dropped 0 bases and J dropped 4; count of bases not matched to a gene: 2. This CDR3 is built from 14 residues. This sample is drawn from a study of cytomegalovirus exposure and HLA in healthy donors. General study points: Confirmation in vitro established that three CMV-associated chains were specific for CMV antigens.

The chain has TRBV27 and TRBJ1-2; 7 nucleotides agree with TRBD1. Source material: PBMCs. This receptor was identified in a man aged 30 to 45 in good health and CMV-seronegative. The CDR3 nucleotides read TGTGCCAGCAGTTTATCGACAGGGTCCTATGGCTACACCTTC. It codes for CASSLSTGSYGYTF.